These 13 T cell receptor beta chains were all obtained from the same sample, sequenced in a study of blood T cells in healthy people across ages. With a J-beta primer mix and a sample-barcoded 5' primer, a second PCR ran 7 to 11 cycles. TCRdb re-derived calls from the 5' RACE reads in MiXCR, one entry per CDR3 protein. The data show about 800,000 distinct CDR3 sequences, around 25% seen once. This same sample was also part of a study on T cells of mothers and their children.

The sequencing input was blood. The receptors derive from a boy between 10 and 17 years old in good health.

The chain couples TRBV7-6 to TRBJ2-2; unclear D gene. The CDR3 extends over 15 amino acids. CDR1 and CDR2 (germline): SGHVS, FNYEAQ. Trimming removed 5 bases at V and 0 bases at J, with 10 bases between. CDR3 region: CASSPAYANTGELFF. The CDR3 region has the DNA TGTGCCAGCAGCCCGGCTTACGCGAACACCGGGGAGCTGTTTTTT.

This chain uses TRBV5-1 with TRBJ2-3; D tentatively reads TRBD1 or TRBD2 (5 bases each). The germline V gene encodes CDR1 SGHRS and CDR2 YFSETQ. The V end was cut by 3 bases, the J end by 6 bases, with 17 bases between. The CDR3 consists of 15 residues. This CDR3 reads CASSYRDPKRDTQYF. The CDR3 coding sequence is TGCGCCAGCAGCTACCGGGACCCCAAAAGGGATACGCAGTATTTT. The entire variable domain, with the rest obtained from reference TRBV5-1 and TRBJ2-3, is as follows: KAGVTQTPRYLIKTRGQQVTLSCSPISGHRSVSWYQQTPGQGLQFLFEYFSETQRNKGNFPGRFSGRQFSNSRSEMNVSTLELGDSALYLCASSYRDPKRDTQYFGPGTRLTVL.

This clonotype has just a few counts. V and J are TRBV6-2 or TRBV6-3 and TRBJ2-5, with a tentative D call TRBD1 (5 bases). Germline assignment: CDR1 MNHEY and CDR2 SVGEGT. This CDR3 comprises 15 residues. V dropped 4 bases and J dropped 1 base, with 13 bases sitting between them. CDR3 sequence reads: CASSLTGEIQETQYF. The CDR3 bases are TGTGCCAGCAGTTTAACAGGAGAGATCCAAGAGACCCAGTACTTC.

The rearrangement joins TRBV20-1 to TRBJ2-7; D unclear. Germline lookup yields CDR1 DFQATT and CDR2 SNEGSKA (reference sequence). V dropped 5 bases and J dropped 3 bases, with 17 bases sitting between them. The CDR3 sequence is 14 residues long. The CDR3, as DNA: TGCAGTGCTTTAAAGTCCCCGGGCGGCTACGAGCAGTACTTC. Amino acid sequence: CSALKSPGGYEQYF.

The V call is TRBV4-3, the J call TRBJ2-5; 13 bases match TRBD2. Germline loops: CDR1 LGHNA, CDR2 YSLEER. This CDR3 is built from 16 residues. With 4 bases clipped from V and 6 bases from J, the junction kept 8 bases outside the gene matches. This CDR3 reads CASSPRTSGSHKTQYF. CDR3 in DNA: TGCGCCAGCAGCCCCCGGACTAGCGGGAGCCACAAGACCCAGTACTTC.

This clonotype appeared a few times. The rearrangement uses TRBV15 and TRBJ2-5, with no clear D. From germline, CDR1 is LNHNV and CDR2 YYDKDF (reference sequence). The length of the CDR3 is 16 residues. V lost 4 bases, J lost 0 bases, and 15 bases lay in between. This CDR3 is CATSIQDPMYQETQYF. As DNA, the CDR3 is TGTGCCACCAGCATCCAGGATCCCATGTACCAAGAGACCCAGTACTTC.

This clonotype was seen only a few times. The gene calls are TRBV10-3 and TRBJ2-7, with 7 bases that match TRBD1. CDR1 ENHRY and CDR2 SYGVKD come from the germline V gene. The V and J ends lost 2 bases and 7 bases, in that order; junction bases with no gene match: 14. The length of the CDR3 is 16 residues. The CDR3 nucleotides read TGTGCCATCAGTGAGACCGGGACAGAGAGCGTGGGGGAGCAGTACTTC. Protein: CAISETGTESVGEQYF.

This clonotype was seen a handful of times. This chain links TRBV10-3 with TRBJ2-2; D not certain. The germline V gene has CDR1 ENHRY and CDR2 SYGVKD. V was trimmed by 10 bases and J by 2 bases, leaving 17 bases between them. There are 15 residues in the CDR3. Here the CDR3 DNA reads TGTGCCAGTCGCGGTACGACAATTAACACCGGGGAGCTGTTTTTT. This sequence encodes CASRGTTINTGELFF.

Only a few counts were recorded for this clonotype. This rearrangement joins TRBV9 to TRBJ2-2, with TRBD1 as a possible D gene (5 bases). CDR3 length: 16 residues. Germline V lookup: CDR1 SGDLS, CDR2 YYNGEE. V gave up 3 bases and J gave up 0 bases, with 12 bases separating them. CDR3 protein: CASSDLGATNTGELFF. The CDR3 nucleotides are TGTGCCAGCAGCGACTTAGGGGCGACGAACACCGGGGAGCTGTTTTTT.

This sequence joins TRBV6-2 or TRBV6-3 and TRBJ2-2, with a possible D match to TRBD1 (5 bases). Trimming shortened V by 0 bases and J by 4 bases, and 9 bases separated the two germline ends. This CDR3 is built from 15 residues. Germline lookup yields CDR1 MNHEY and CDR2 SVGEGT. CDR3 loop: CASSYSGLGTGELFF. In DNA form, the CDR3 reads TGTGCCAGCAGTTACTCGGGGCTAGGCACCGGGGAGCTGTTTTTT.

This clonotype was seen a handful of times. This chain connects TRBV4-2 to TRBJ2-5, with D possibly TRBD1 on 6 matching bases. The CDR3 contains 16 residues. The V end was cut by 1 base, the J end by 1 base, with 13 bases between. Germline loops: CDR1 LGHNA, CDR2 YNFKEQ. CDR3 sequence reads: CASSQAGGRGQETQYF. CDR3 DNA sequence: TGTGCCAGCAGCCAAGCTGGGGGCAGGGGCCAAGAGACCCAGTACTTC.

The CDR3 region is CASSAGGQGVEQYF. The CDR3 coding sequence is TGTGCCAGCAGCGCCGGCGGACAGGGTGTCGAGCAGTACTTC. The J gene is TRBJ2-7, the V gene TRBV9; 8 bases agree with TRBD1. The CDR3 is made up of 14 amino acids. Germline-derived CDR1 and CDR2 are SGDLS and YYNGEE. Trimming removed 3 bases from V and 6 bases from J; junction bases left unmatched: 8. The variable domain in full, completed from reference TRBV9 and TRBJ2-7, reads DSGVTQTPKHLITATGQRVTLRCSPRSGDLSVYWYQQSLDQGLQFLIQYYNGEERAKGNILERFSAQQFPDLHSELNLSSLELGDSALYFCASSAGGQGVEQYFGPGTRLTVT.

In this sample, this clonotype turned up once. This sequence joins TRBV19 and TRBJ2-2, with unresolved D. This CDR3 has 14 residues. Germline V gene lookup returns CDR1 LNHDA and CDR2 SQIVND (reference sequence). V was cut by 3 bases and J by 5 bases, with 10 bases left in between. The CDR3 sequence: CASSMEGATGELFF. Written as DNA, the CDR3 is TGTGCCAGTAGTATGGAAGGTGCGACCGGGGAGCTGTTTTTT.